Listed below are T cell receptor beta chains from one sample, sequenced in a study of identical twins. TCRdb ran MiXCR on the 5' RACE reads and lists one entry per CDR3 protein. The repertoire holds 1.5 million or so distinct CDR3 sequences, with around a third as singletons. The sample consisted of cord blood. All receptors come from a newborn girl in good health. CDR3s include the opening cysteine and the closing phenylalanine or tryptophan. Each record gives: D gene, J gene, V gene, clone size, CDR3 DNA, CDR3 protein. D genes are given only for firm matches. The size of a clone is reported for some rows only, either as once, few or many, or as a class for expanded clones.

.,TRBJ2-7,TRBV2,few,TGTGCCAGCAGTGTGGGGTTACCCTACGAGCAGTACTTC,CASSVGLPYEQYF
.,TRBJ2-5,TRBV20-1,few,TGCAGTGCTAGATGGCTAGCGTGGGCGACAGAGACCCAGTACTTC,CSARWLAWATETQYF
TRBD2,TRBJ2-3,TRBV29-1,few,TGCAGCGTTGAAGCGAGCGGGGGAGATACGCAGTATTTT,CSVEASGGDTQYF
.,TRBJ2-5,TRBV10-3,.,TGTGCCATCAGTGACCCGGACAGATACCGAGAGACCCAGTACTTC,CAISDPDRYRETQYF
.,TRBJ2-5,TRBV6-5,many,TGTGCCAGCAGTTACTCGACACAAGAGACCCAGTACTTC,CASSYSTQETQYF
TRBD2,TRBJ2-7,TRBV6-5,many,TGTGCCAGCAGTTACCGACTAGCGCCCTACGAGCAGTACTTC,CASSYRLAPYEQYF
TRBD1,TRBJ1-2,TRBV18,few,TGTGCCAGCTCACCACCGATATTAGACAGGGCGCAGGGCTACACCTTC,CASSPPILDRAQGYTF
.,TRBJ2-1,TRBV24-1,few,TGTGCCACCCAAAACCCCTTAGGGGATGAGCAGTTCTTC,CATQNPLGDEQFF
TRBD2,TRBJ2-5,TRBV4-1,few,TGCGCCAGCAGCCAGGGACTAGTCGTGGGTGAGACCCAGTACTTC,CASSQGLVVGETQYF
TRBD2,TRBJ2-1,TRBV7-2,few,TGTGCCAGCAGGCTTACCGGGACTACCTACCTCTACAATGAGCAGTTCTTC,CASRLTGTTYLYNEQFF
.,TRBJ1-4,TRBV20-1,.,TGCAGTGCTAGTTTTAGGGTCGGGGTAACCCGCCCAACTAATGAAAAACTGTTTTTT,CSASFRVGVTRPTNEKLFF
TRBD1,TRBJ1-2,TRBV4-1,.,TGCGCCAGCAGCCAAGTAGAAGGACAGGGGGACACCTTC,CASSQVEGQGDTF
TRBD2,TRBJ2-7,TRBV12-3/TRBV12-4,many,TGCGCCAGCAGCTTGACTAGCGGCTACGAGCAGTACTTC,CASSLTSGYEQYF
TRBD1,TRBJ1-1,TRBV4-2,few,TGTGCCAGCAGCCAAGTCGTCCGGACAGGCCCGAACACTGAAGCTTTCTTT,CASSQVVRTGPNTEAFF
.,TRBJ2-1,TRBV29-1,.,TGCAGCGTTGTGACGGGAAGCTCCTACAATGAGCCGTTCTTC,CSVVTGSSYNEPFF
TRBD2,TRBJ2-5,TRBV7-8,.,TGTGCCAGCAGCCAGGGACTAGCGGGAGACGATGAGCAGTACTTC,CASSQGLAGDDEQYF
.,TRBJ2-7,TRBV7-2,.,TGTGCCAGCAGCTTATACGACCTACCCTACGAGCAGTACTTC,CASSLYDLPYEQYF
TRBD2,TRBJ2-3,TRBV20-1,.,TGCAGTGTAGGGACTAGCGGGGGGGCCTGGACAGATACGCAGTATTTT,CSVGTSGGAWTDTQYF
.,TRBJ2-3,TRBV28,many,TGTGCCAGCAGTTTGATCCGAGATACGCAGTATTTT,CASSLIRDTQYF
.,TRBJ1-2,TRBV14,many,TGTGCCAGCAGCCGCGGACAGACATATGGCTACACCTTC,CASSRGQTYGYTF
TRBD2,TRBJ2-1,TRBV10-3,.,TGTGCCATCAGTGAAAGTAGCGGGGGGGCAAACAATGAGCAGTTCTTC,CAISESSGGANNEQFF
TRBD1,TRBJ1-6,TRBV27,.,TGTGCCAGCAGTTCCCCCGGGGACAGGGGGGGATTTTCACCCCTCCACTTT,CASSSPGDRGGFSPLHF
.,TRBJ2-7,TRBV24-1,.,TGTGCCACCAGTGATTTGTTTCCTTCGACAGGCGCTTACAATGAGCAGTACTTC,CATSDLFPSTGAYNEQYF
.,TRBJ1-1,TRBV3-1,few,TGTGCCAGCAGCCAAGTTTGGGCCAGGGTGAACACTGAAGCTTTCTTT,CASSQVWARVNTEAFF
.,TRBJ2-5,TRBV20-1,few,TGCAGTGCCACCAACATGAGAGGGAAGGAGACCCAGTACTTC,CSATNMRGKETQYF
TRBD2,TRBJ2-5,TRBV9,.,TGTGCCAGCAGCGTAGGACTAGCGGGTTTGGGGTACCAAGAGACCCAGTACTTC,CASSVGLAGLGYQETQYF
TRBD2,TRBJ2-7,TRBV24-1,.,TGTGCCACCAGTGATCCGTCTAGCGGGGTCTCCTACAATGAGCAGTACTTC,CATSDPSSGVSYNEQYF
TRBD2,TRBJ2-3,TRBV5-1,.,TGCGCCAGCAGCACACTACTAGCGGGCTTCACAGATACGCAGTATTTT,CASSTLLAGFTDTQYF
.,TRBJ2-7,TRBV25-1,many,TGTGCCAGCAGTGATGCAAGGAGTCCCTACGAGCAGTACTTC,CASSDARSPYEQYF
TRBD2,TRBJ2-7,TRBV24-1,.,TGTGCCACCAGTGATTCGGGACTAGCGGGGGGGAGCTCCTACAATGAGCAGTACTTC,CATSDSGLAGGSSYNEQYF
.,TRBJ2-7,TRBV27,.,TGTGCCAGCAGTTTATCCGCAGCTCTGGGGGTCTACGAGCAGTACTTC,CASSLSAALGVYEQYF
TRBD1,TRBJ2-1,TRBV28,many,TGTGCCAGCAGCCCAGGGGGCTCCTACAATGAGCAGTTCTTC,CASSPGGSYNEQFF